This is a list of T cell receptor beta chains from one sample in a study of blood T cell repertoires in COVID-19. The repertoire was sequenced with immunoSEQ multiplex PCR; TCRdb's copy has only in-frame clones and lacks some. The sample has 200,000 to 250,000 clones, roughly 80% seen once. Sample: peripheral blood. All receptors derive from a woman older than 75 with acute or convalescent COVID-19. CDR3s include the opening cysteine and the closing phenylalanine or tryptophan. A D gene is named only where the DNA matches it firmly. Clone sizes are given selectively: once, few, many, or a class where the clone is expanded.

>NA|TRBV7-9|TRBJ2-5|14|NA
TGTGCCAGCAGCTTAGCTTCGGGAAGCGAGACCCAGTACTTC
CASSLASGSETQYF
>TRBD2|TRBV9|TRBJ2-5|16|once
TGTGCCAGCAGCGTATCGAGTAGCGGGAAATTTGAGACCCAGTACTTC
CASSVSSSGKFETQYF
>TRBD1|TRBV28|TRBJ1-2|15|NA
TGTGCCAGCAGTTTTTCGGGACAGGGGATATATGGCTACACCTTC
CASSFSGQGIYGYTF
>TRBD1|TRBV19|TRBJ1-1|17|NA
TGTGCCAGTAGTACAGTGGTGAGACAGGGGACAAACACTGAAGCTTTCTTT
CASSTVVRQGTNTEAFF
>TRBD1|TRBV29-1|TRBJ2-4|15|NA
TGCAGCGTTGAGGGGGGACAGGGGGCCAAAAACATTCAGTACTTC
CSVEGGQGAKNIQYF
>TRBD1|TRBV7-9|TRBJ1-4|15|NA
TGTGCCAGCAGCCCACCGGGACAGGGTGGGGAAAAACTGTTTTTT
CASSPPGQGGEKLFF
>NA|TRBV14|TRBJ1-6|15|NA
TGTGCCAGCAGCCAAATAGGAGGCGTGGGATCACCCCTCCACTTT
CASSQIGGVGSPLHF
>TRBD1|TRBV6-2/TRBV6-3|TRBJ2-5|16|NA
TGTGCCAGCAGCTATCAGCCCCAGGGGGCAGGAGAGACCCAGTACTTC
CASSYQPQGAGETQYF
>TRBD1|TRBV11-2|TRBJ2-7|15|few
TGTGCCAGCAGCGGTGGGGGACAGAGACTCTACGAGCAGTACTTC
CASSGGGQRLYEQYF
>NA|TRBV5-4|TRBJ2-1|15|NA
TGTGCCAGCAGCCCCCCTAAGGGGTCGGGCAATGAGCAGTTCTTC
CASSPPKGSGNEQFF
>TRBD1|TRBV19|TRBJ1-1|14|NA
TGTGCCAGTAGTCGGAACAGGGGGAACACTGAAGCTTTCTTT
CASSRNRGNTEAFF
>NA|TRBV2|TRBJ2-3|13|NA
TGTGCCAGCAGTGAAGGGACTCAAAATACGCAGTATTTT
CASSEGTQNTQYF
>NA|TRBV18|TRBJ2-2|15|NA
TGTGCCAGCTCACCACTCGGTGGGGAGGCCGGGGAGCTGTTTTTT
CASSPLGGEAGELFF
>NA|TRBV18|TRBJ2-1|13|NA
TGTGCCAGCTCACCAGGGCAGTACAATGAGCAGTTCTTC
CASSPGQYNEQFF
>TRBD1|TRBV4-2|TRBJ1-5|15|once
TGTGCCAGCAGCCAGGAGGGACAGTTCAATCAGCCCCAGCATTTT
CASSQEGQFNQPQHF
>NA|TRBV5-5|TRBJ2-1|15|NA
TGTGCCAGCAGTTCCCCGGGACTGGGAGGCGATGAGCAGTTCTTC
CASSSPGLGGDEQFF
>NA|TRBV6-2/TRBV6-3|TRBJ2-3|13|NA
TGTGCCAGCAGTTACCCCCCCATAGGGGCGCAGTATTTT
CASSYPPIGAQYF
>NA|TRBV2|TRBJ2-7|13|NA
TGTGCCAGCAACAGCCAGAGCTCCTACGAGCAGTACTTC
CASNSQSSYEQYF
>TRBD1|TRBV10-3|TRBJ1-1|14|NA
TGTGCCCTGAAACCGGACAGGACGAACACTGAAGCTTTCTTT
CALKPDRTNTEAFF
>NA|TRBV19|TRBJ2-7|12|NA
TGTGCCAGTATGGACAGATCCTACGAGCAGTACTTC
CASMDRSYEQYF
>NA|TRBV7-2|TRBJ1-1|14|once
TGTGCCAGCAGCTTCGGAGTACTGAACACTGAAGCTTTCTTT
CASSFGVLNTEAFF
>NA|TRBV4-1|TRBJ1-1|15|NA
TGCGCCAGCAGCCCCCCCACAGGGCGGGACACTGAAGCTTTCTTT
CASSPPTGRDTEAFF
>TRBD2|TRBV24-1|TRBJ2-3|16|NA
TGTGCCACCAGTGTGGCGGGAGGGGCTAGCACAGATACGCAGTATTTT
CATSVAGGASTDTQYF
>TRBD1|TRBV4-2|TRBJ1-5|15|NA
TGTGCCAGCAGCCAGGAAGGCCAGGGGGATCAGCCCCAGCATTTT
CASSQEGQGDQPQHF
>TRBD2|TRBV7-2|TRBJ2-3|16|NA
TGTGCCAGCAGCTTTGCCGCGGGGGAGCCAGGGGATACGCAGTATTTT
CASSFAAGEPGDTQYF
>NA|TRBV7-9|TRBJ1-2|16|NA
TGTGCCAGCAGCGGGGGGGCAGCTGGGAGGATCTATGGCTACACCTTC
CASSGGAAGRIYGYTF
>NA|TRBV28|TRBJ2-5|14|NA
TGTGCCAGCAGAGTCGACAGCTTCGTGGAGACCCAGTACTTC
CASRVDSFVETQYF
>TRBD1|TRBV5-4|TRBJ1-1|15|NA
TGTGCCAGCAGCCCCCAGGACAGGGCTCACACTGAAGCTTTCTTT
CASSPQDRAHTEAFF
>NA|TRBV6-2/TRBV6-3|TRBJ1-1|14|NA
TGTGCCAGCAGTTACTCGGACAGATACACTGAAGCTTTCTTT
CASSYSDRYTEAFF
>TRBD1|TRBV5-1|TRBJ1-1|16|few
TGCGCCAGCAGCCCGAATCGAGGGGGCGAAAGGAGTGAAGCTTTCTTT
CASSPNRGGERSEAFF
>TRBD1|TRBV6-5|TRBJ2-5|14|NA
TGTGCCAGCAGGGACAGGGGGATACAAGAGACCCAGTACTTC
CASRDRGIQETQYF
>TRBD2|TRBV5-1|TRBJ2-5|16|few
TGCGCCAGCAGCTTGGTGGGCGGGAGGGCCAGAGAGACCCAGTACTTC
CASSLVGGRARETQYF
>NA|TRBV30|TRBJ1-3|13|once
TGTGCCTGGAGTGGCCTACTCGGGAACACCATATATTTT
CAWSGLLGNTIYF
>NA|TRBV2|TRBJ1-5|15|NA
TGTGCCAGCAGGCAACAGGGCGTAGGGAATCAGCCCCAGCATTTT
CASRQQGVGNQPQHF
>NA|TRBV5-1|TRBJ1-6|16|few
TGCGCCAGCAGCTTGGATACAGGGACCCCCAATTCACCCCTCCACTTT
CASSLDTGTPNSPLHF
>TRBD2|TRBV27|TRBJ2-1|14|NA
TGTGCCAGCATAGGGAGGGCCCCCTACAATGAGCAGTTCTTC
CASIGRAPYNEQFF
>TRBD2|TRBV5-1|TRBJ2-5|15|NA
TGCGCCAGCAGCTCCCGACTAGCGGGACAAGAGACCCAGTACTTC
CASSSRLAGQETQYF
>NA|TRBV30|TRBJ1-2|13|NA
TGTGCCTGGAGTGTGTCCTTCTCCTATGGCTACACCTTC
CAWSVSFSYGYTF
>TRBD1|TRBV19|TRBJ2-7|11|few
TGTGCCAGTCAGGGGGCGTACGAGCAGTACTTC
CASQGAYEQYF
>NA|TRBV4-2|TRBJ2-7|15|many
TGTGCCAGCAGCCCTCTAGCGCATCAGAGCTACGAGCAGTACTTC
CASSPLAHQSYEQYF
>NA|TRBV5-1|TRBJ2-7|14|NA
TGCGCCAGCAGCTATAGCAGGGGCTCCTACGAGCAGTACTTC
CASSYSRGSYEQYF
>NA|TRBV21-1|TRBJ2-3|17|NA
TGTGCCAGCAGCAAACCACCCCTGACAGGGTTTACAGATACGCAGTATTTT
CASSKPPLTGFTDTQYF
>NA|TRBV29-1|TRBJ1-1|13|NA
TGCAGCGTTGAAGGTGTCCCTAACACTGAAGCTTTCTTT
CSVEGVPNTEAFF
>TRBD1|TRBV6-5|TRBJ2-5|16|NA
TGTGCCAGCAGTTACTCGACCGACAGGGGGCGGGAGACCCAGTACTTC
CASSYSTDRGRETQYF
>TRBD2|TRBV4-1|TRBJ2-4|20|NA
TGCGCCAGCAGCCAAGAAGGACGAGCGGGAGGGCCAATCGGCAAAAACATTCAGTACTTC
CASSQEGRAGGPIGKNIQYF
>TRBD1|TRBV19|TRBJ2-2|16|NA
TGTGCCAGTAATCGGATAGACAGGGTGGGCACCGGGGAGCTGTTTTTT
CASNRIDRVGTGELFF
>TRBD1|TRBV23-1|TRBJ1-2|14|NA
TGCGCCAGTCGGGGGACAGGTCCTAACTATGGCTACACCTTC
CASRGTGPNYGYTF
>TRBD1|TRBV30|TRBJ2-7|15|NA
TGTGCCTGGAGTGTATCTGGGGCAGGGGGCTACGAGCAGTACTTC
CAWSVSGAGGYEQYF
>TRBD2|TRBV7-9|TRBJ2-5|17|NA
TGTGCCAGCAGCTTAGCGGCTAGCGGGAGGGTCCAAGAGACCCAGTACTTC
CASSLAASGRVQETQYF
>TRBD2|TRBV7-2|TRBJ2-3|18|NA
TGTGCCAGCAGCTTAGGGACTAGCGGGGGAACCTTGGAAGATACGCAGTATTTT
CASSLGTSGGTLEDTQYF
>TRBD1|TRBV7-9|TRBJ1-3|14|NA
TGTGCCAGCAGCTTGACAGGGGAAGGAAACACCATATATTTT
CASSLTGEGNTIYF
>NA|TRBV30|TRBJ1-3|14|NA
TGTGCCTGGGAACGGGGGAGCTCTGGAAACACCATATATTTT
CAWERGSSGNTIYF